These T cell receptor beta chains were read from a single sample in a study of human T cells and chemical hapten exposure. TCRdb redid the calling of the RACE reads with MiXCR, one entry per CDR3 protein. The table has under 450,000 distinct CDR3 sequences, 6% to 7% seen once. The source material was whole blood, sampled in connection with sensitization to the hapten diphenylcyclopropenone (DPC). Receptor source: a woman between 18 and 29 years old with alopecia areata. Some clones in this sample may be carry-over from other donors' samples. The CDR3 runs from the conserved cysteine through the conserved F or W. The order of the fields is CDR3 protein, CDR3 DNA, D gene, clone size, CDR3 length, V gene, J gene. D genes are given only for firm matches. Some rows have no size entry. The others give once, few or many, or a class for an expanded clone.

cdr3_aa: CASSSGPRETQYF; cdr3_nt: TGTGCCAGCAGCTCGGGGCCCCGCGAGACCCAGTACTTC; d_call: NA; clone_size: NA; cdr3_length: 13; v_call: TRBV11-2; j_call: TRBJ2-5
cdr3_aa: CASSPRAGQGVPRLYEQYF; cdr3_nt: TGTGCCAGCTCACCCCGGGCGGGACAGGGGGTTCCCAGACTCTACGAGCAGTACTTC; d_call: TRBD1; clone_size: NA; cdr3_length: 19; v_call: TRBV18; j_call: TRBJ2-7
cdr3_aa: CASSVWIGTNEKLFF; cdr3_nt: TGTGCCAGCAGCGTCTGGATAGGAACTAATGAAAAACTGTTTTTT; d_call: NA; clone_size: NA; cdr3_length: 15; v_call: TRBV9; j_call: TRBJ1-4
cdr3_aa: CSASPQGALGQFF; cdr3_nt: TGCAGTGCTAGTCCACAGGGGGCGTTAGGGCAGTTCTTC; d_call: TRBD1; clone_size: few; cdr3_length: 13; v_call: TRBV20-1; j_call: TRBJ2-1
cdr3_aa: CAISESGEAFF; cdr3_nt: TGTGCCATCAGTGAGTCCGGTGAAGCTTTCTTT; d_call: NA; clone_size: many; cdr3_length: 11; v_call: TRBV10-3; j_call: TRBJ1-1
cdr3_aa: CASSVLSYGYTF; cdr3_nt: TGTGCCAGCAGCGTCCTGTCCTATGGCTACACCTTC; d_call: NA; clone_size: many; cdr3_length: 12; v_call: TRBV2; j_call: TRBJ1-2
cdr3_aa: CASSYEGDNSPLHF; cdr3_nt: TGTGCCAGCAGTTACGAGGGGGATAATTCACCCCTCCACTTT; d_call: NA; clone_size: many; cdr3_length: 14; v_call: TRBV6-5; j_call: TRBJ1-6
cdr3_aa: CSVRGQGGPESSYEQYF; cdr3_nt: TGCAGCGTCCGCGGACAGGGAGGGCCCGAAAGCTCCTACGAGCAGTACTTC; d_call: NA; clone_size: few; cdr3_length: 17; v_call: TRBV29-1; j_call: TRBJ2-7
cdr3_aa: CSARLWGAYEKLFF; cdr3_nt: TGCAGTGCTAGATTATGGGGGGCGTATGAAAAACTGTTTTTT; d_call: NA; clone_size: many; cdr3_length: 14; v_call: TRBV20-1; j_call: TRBJ1-4
cdr3_aa: CASSIERGWNEQFF; cdr3_nt: TGTGCCAGCAGTATCGAGCGGGGGTGGAATGAGCAGTTCTTC; d_call: TRBD2; clone_size: NA; cdr3_length: 14; v_call: TRBV25-1; j_call: TRBJ2-1
cdr3_aa: CASRQGPIGEQYF; cdr3_nt: TGTGCCAGCAGACAGGGACCTATCGGCGAGCAGTACTTC; d_call: NA; clone_size: NA; cdr3_length: 13; v_call: TRBV6-2/TRBV6-3; j_call: TRBJ2-7
cdr3_aa: CATSRGDGSSSTYGYTF; cdr3_nt: TGTGCCACCAGCAGAGGTGACGGCTCCTCATCTACCTATGGCTACACCTTC; d_call: NA; clone_size: few; cdr3_length: 17; v_call: TRBV15; j_call: TRBJ1-2
cdr3_aa: CASSQVQEGSYEQYF; cdr3_nt: TGCGCCAGCAGCCAAGTACAGGAAGGATCCTACGAGCAGTACTTC; d_call: NA; clone_size: NA; cdr3_length: 15; v_call: TRBV4-3; j_call: TRBJ2-7
cdr3_aa: CSVYPIRTDRLGSLYEQYF; cdr3_nt: TGCAGCGTTTACCCCATTAGAACTGACAGGTTGGGATCCCTCTACGAGCAGTACTTC; d_call: NA; clone_size: few; cdr3_length: 19; v_call: TRBV29-1; j_call: TRBJ2-7
cdr3_aa: CASSYLQGPNSPLHF; cdr3_nt: TGTGCCAGCAGTTACCTTCAGGGACCCAATTCACCCCTCCACTTT; d_call: NA; clone_size: NA; cdr3_length: 15; v_call: TRBV6-5; j_call: TRBJ1-6
cdr3_aa: CASSLRGAQYF; cdr3_nt: TGTGCCAGCAGCTTAAGGGGAGCCCAGTACTTC; d_call: NA; clone_size: NA; cdr3_length: 11; v_call: TRBV5-6; j_call: TRBJ2-5
cdr3_aa: CSATDRGTREQYF; cdr3_nt: TGCAGTGCAACGGACAGGGGGACGCGCGAGCAGTACTTC; d_call: TRBD1; clone_size: NA; cdr3_length: 13; v_call: TRBV20-1; j_call: TRBJ2-7
cdr3_aa: CASSSRGGNEKLFF; cdr3_nt: TGTGCCAGCAGCTCCAGGGGAGGGAATGAAAAACTGTTTTTT; d_call: NA; clone_size: NA; cdr3_length: 14; v_call: TRBV28; j_call: TRBJ1-4
cdr3_aa: CATSDYAGTSGGADPYNEQFF; cdr3_nt: TGTGCCACCAGTGATTACGCCGGGACTAGCGGGGGGGCCGATCCTTACAATGAGCAGTTCTTC; d_call: TRBD2; clone_size: NA; cdr3_length: 21; v_call: TRBV24-1; j_call: TRBJ2-1
cdr3_aa: CASSYSTRDRLMNTEAFF; cdr3_nt: TGTGCCAGCAGTTACTCTACCCGGGACAGACTCATGAACACTGAAGCTTTCTTT; d_call: TRBD1; clone_size: NA; cdr3_length: 18; v_call: TRBV6-2/TRBV6-3; j_call: TRBJ1-1
cdr3_aa: CASSSNGGWNYGYTF; cdr3_nt: TGTGCCAGCAGCTCTAATGGGGGCTGGAACTATGGCTACACCTTC; d_call: NA; clone_size: few; cdr3_length: 15; v_call: TRBV5-6; j_call: TRBJ1-2
cdr3_aa: CASSQSGAGTEAFF; cdr3_nt: TGTGCCAGCAGCCAATCAGGGGCGGGCACTGAAGCTTTCTTT; d_call: NA; clone_size: NA; cdr3_length: 14; v_call: TRBV3-1; j_call: TRBJ1-1
cdr3_aa: CASSQVDRGLNGYTF; cdr3_nt: TGTGCCAGCAGCCAAGTGGACAGGGGGCTGAATGGCTACACCTTC; d_call: TRBD1; clone_size: few; cdr3_length: 15; v_call: TRBV3-1; j_call: TRBJ1-2
cdr3_aa: CASKIIEGGVAEAFF; cdr3_nt: TGTGCCAGCAAAATCATTGAAGGGGGCGTAGCTGAAGCTTTCTTT; d_call: TRBD1; clone_size: many; cdr3_length: 15; v_call: TRBV6-5; j_call: TRBJ1-1
cdr3_aa: CASGLVGDGYTF; cdr3_nt: TGTGCTAGTGGTTTGGTGGGGGACGGCTACACCTTC; d_call: NA; clone_size: many; cdr3_length: 12; v_call: TRBV12-5; j_call: TRBJ1-2
cdr3_aa: CASSPQGRTDTQYF; cdr3_nt: TGTGCCAGCAGCCCCCAGGGCCGCACAGATACGCAGTATTTT; d_call: NA; clone_size: many; cdr3_length: 14; v_call: TRBV28; j_call: TRBJ2-3
cdr3_aa: CASSFDGGGTEAFF; cdr3_nt: TGTGCCAGCAGCTTTGACGGGGGCGGCACTGAAGCTTTCTTT; d_call: NA; clone_size: NA; cdr3_length: 14; v_call: TRBV5-4; j_call: TRBJ1-1
cdr3_aa: CASSWTGQASSYNSPLHF; cdr3_nt: TGTGCCAGCAGTTGGACCGGACAGGCAAGCTCCTATAATTCACCCCTCCACTTT; d_call: TRBD1; clone_size: many; cdr3_length: 18; v_call: TRBV27; j_call: TRBJ1-6